A selection of T cell receptor beta chains follows, all from one sample in a study of blood T cells in healthy people across ages. TCRdb re-called the 5' RACE reads with MiXCR, one entry per CDR3 protein. Among some 880,000 distinct CDR3 sequences listed, 35% to 40% were seen once. Material for sequencing was blood. Receptors originate from a man aged 18 to 29 in good health. Each CDR3 is given with its conserved first and last residue. A D gene is named only where the DNA matches it firmly. A clone size is listed for some rows: how often the clone was seen (once, few, many), or a class if it is expanded.

j_gene,v_gene,abundance,d_gene,CDR3nt,CDR3aa
TRBJ2-1,TRBV6-2/TRBV6-3,NA,TRBD2,TGTGCCAGCACGCGGGGGGCTGCCTACAATGAGCAGTTCTTC,CASTRGAAYNEQFF
TRBJ2-1,TRBV5-6,NA,TRBD2,TGTGCCAGCAGCTTGGCTAGCGGACAGCAGTTCTTC,CASSLASGQQFF
TRBJ2-5,TRBV20-1,NA,TRBD2,TGCAGTGCTATAGGGACTAGCGGTGAGACCCAGTACTTC,CSAIGTSGETQYF
TRBJ2-3,TRBV5-5,many,TRBD2,TGTGCCAGCAGCGCAAGAGCGGGGAAAGGAGAAGATACGCAGTATTTT,CASSARAGKGEDTQYF
TRBJ2-5,TRBV7-2,NA,NA,TGTGCCAGCACCTCCGGGGGATCGTTATTAAAGACCCAGTACTTC,CASTSGGSLLKTQYF
TRBJ2-1,TRBV20-1,NA,NA,TGCAGTGCTAGCATCGGGGGAGAGGGTGAGCAGTTCTTC,CSASIGGEGEQFF
TRBJ2-4,TRBV4-1,NA,NA,TGCGCCAGCAGCCAAAAAGGGGGTCCGGTAAACATTCAGTACTTC,CASSQKGGPVNIQYF
TRBJ1-2,TRBV6-5,NA,TRBD1,TGTGCCAGCAGTTACCGGACAGGGGTAAACACCTTC,CASSYRTGVNTF
TRBJ1-2,TRBV5-1,few,NA,TGCGCCAGCAGCACCGGTTCAGGGGCAGGGGGCTACACCTTC,CASSTGSGAGGYTF
TRBJ1-2,TRBV12-5,few,NA,TGTGCTAGTGGTGTGGTAGGGTCTTATGGCTACACCTTC,CASGVVGSYGYTF
TRBJ2-1,TRBV29-1,many,NA,TGCAGCTCCACGGGGGCCTTTAACGCCAATGAGCAGTTCTTC,CSSTGAFNANEQFF